Listed below are T cell receptor beta chains from one sample, sequenced in a study of blood T cell repertoires in COVID-19. Repertoires were generated with immunoSEQ multiplex PCR, while TCRdb's copy carries only in-frame clones and drops some. The table lists 68,000 or so clones, roughly 90% of them singletons. Sequenced: peripheral blood. These TCRs come from a man aged 70-80 years with active or convalescent COVID-19. CDR3s include the opening cysteine and the closing phenylalanine or tryptophan. The D gene is left open where the match is weak.

CDR3aa	v_gene	j_gene	d_gene
CASSLGGGNQPQHF	TRBV11-2	TRBJ1-5	.
CASSWGGWIEAFF	TRBV2	TRBJ1-1	.
CASRTQGIGRNEQFF	TRBV6-5	TRBJ2-1	TRBD1
CASTGQSSYNEQFF	TRBV2	TRBJ2-1	.
CASSRDRVYEQYF	TRBV6-5	TRBJ2-7	TRBD1
CASSLDSFYGYTF	TRBV5-1	TRBJ1-2	.
CATSEGQPYNEQFF	TRBV24-1	TRBJ2-1	.
CASIQGWGQPQHF	TRBV19	TRBJ1-5	.
CASSPPTGTRIGNEQFF	TRBV18	TRBJ2-1	.
CASSPPEDGSYEQYF	TRBV21-1	TRBJ2-7	.
CASSLGQGVLF	TRBV7-9	TRBJ1-1	TRBD1
CASTWGDSPLHF	TRBV13	TRBJ1-6	.
CSALSGGTATEAFF	TRBV29-1	TRBJ1-1	TRBD1
CASSPGIGDYNEQFF	TRBV7-2	TRBJ2-1	.
CATSGTGGNEQYF	TRBV15	TRBJ2-7	TRBD1
CASSRARGREGTDTQYF	TRBV3-1/TRBV3-2	TRBJ2-3	TRBD2
CATSRDPTGVDGYTF	TRBV15	TRBJ1-2	TRBD1
CASSLEDRSTGELFF	TRBV5-6	TRBJ2-2	TRBD1
CASSAQGVSHVPLHF	TRBV9	TRBJ1-6	.
CASSLGLAGGPEQFF	TRBV14	TRBJ2-1	TRBD2
CSARTGEAQHF	TRBV20-1	TRBJ1-5	TRBD1
CASSLLRGDTQYF	TRBV7-6	TRBJ2-3	.
CATQSSGLPQETQYF	TRBV19	TRBJ2-5	.
CASSLSGLAGESEQFF	TRBV28	TRBJ2-1	.
CATSRERLAASSYEQYF	TRBV15	TRBJ2-7	TRBD2
CASSLWRGRGQETQYF	TRBV5-1	TRBJ2-5	.
CASSSPGRTGSDEQYF	TRBV28	TRBJ2-7	TRBD1
CATSDLAGETDTQYF	TRBV24-1	TRBJ2-3	.
CASSEGLLTQYF	TRBV6-1	TRBJ2-3	.
CASSGLLPYEQYF	TRBV2	TRBJ2-7	.
CASSETSGAYNEQFF	TRBV7-9	TRBJ2-1	TRBD2
CASSLIPTSGGINEQFF	TRBV5-1	TRBJ2-1	TRBD2
CASSYSRAGGYEQYF	TRBV6-5	TRBJ2-7	TRBD2